The rows below give T cell receptor beta chains drawn from one sample of a study of early T cells in non-severe SARS-CoV-2 infection. TCRdb itself ran the 5' RACE reads through MiXCR, one entry per CDR3 protein. The sample shows roughly 80,000 distinct CDR3 sequences, about an eighth of them seen only once. Source material: whole blood. Receptor source: an adult who was a healthcare worker with PCR-confirmed SARS-CoV-2 infection or an uninfected control (not recorded which). Both conserved end residues are part of each CDR3. Fields, in order: V gene, clone size, J gene, CDR3 length, D gene, CDR3 DNA, CDR3 protein. D genes are given only for firm matches. Clone size is stated in some rows and not others, as once, few, many or a class when expanded.

V gene: TRBV29-1; clone size: .; J gene: TRBJ1-1; CDR3 length: 11; D gene: .; CDR3 DNA: TGCAGCGTTGAAGTCCAGGGTGGCGCTTTCTTT; CDR3 protein: CSVEVQGGAFF
V gene: TRBV12-3/TRBV12-4; clone size: many; J gene: TRBJ2-3; CDR3 length: 12; D gene: .; CDR3 DNA: TGTGCCAGCAGTTTACTGGGAGATACGCAGTATTTT; CDR3 protein: CASSLLGDTQYF
V gene: TRBV20-1; clone size: many; J gene: TRBJ2-1; CDR3 length: 15; D gene: TRBD2; CDR3 DNA: TGCAGTACAAGTAGGGTCGGACTAGCGGGTAATGAGCAGTTCTTC; CDR3 protein: CSTSRVGLAGNEQFF
V gene: TRBV4-1; clone size: .; J gene: TRBJ2-1; CDR3 length: 13; D gene: TRBD2; CDR3 DNA: TGCGCCAGCAGCCGAGGACTAGCGGACCAGGGGTTCTTC; CDR3 protein: CASSRGLADQGFF
V gene: TRBV12-3/TRBV12-4; clone size: .; J gene: TRBJ2-7; CDR3 length: 17; D gene: TRBD2; CDR3 DNA: TGTGCCAGCAGTTTCGGGGCCTATAGCGGGATCTCCTACGAGCAGTACTTC; CDR3 protein: CASSFGAYSGISYEQYF
V gene: TRBV18; clone size: .; J gene: TRBJ1-4; CDR3 length: 15; D gene: .; CDR3 DNA: TGTGCCAGCTCACCACCGGGGCTCACTAATGAAAAACTGTTTTTT; CDR3 protein: CASSPPGLTNEKLFF
V gene: TRBV5-4; clone size: many; J gene: TRBJ2-3; CDR3 length: 15; D gene: TRBD1; CDR3 DNA: TGTGCCAGCAGCTTACCAGGGGGTCGGACAGATACGCAGTATTTT; CDR3 protein: CASSLPGGRTDTQYF
V gene: TRBV9; clone size: many; J gene: TRBJ1-3; CDR3 length: 16; D gene: .; CDR3 DNA: TGTGCCAGCACCAACAGCAGGCCCGACTCTGGAAACACCATATATTTT; CDR3 protein: CASTNSRPDSGNTIYF
V gene: TRBV9; clone size: few; J gene: TRBJ2-7; CDR3 length: 12; D gene: TRBD1; CDR3 DNA: TGTGCCAGCAGCCGACAGGGGCACGAGCAGTACTTC; CDR3 protein: CASSRQGHEQYF
V gene: TRBV2; clone size: few; J gene: TRBJ2-3; CDR3 length: 15; D gene: TRBD1; CDR3 DNA: TGTGCCAGCATATTCGGCGCAGGGGGCCCAGATACGCAGTATTTT; CDR3 protein: CASIFGAGGPDTQYF
V gene: TRBV5-1; clone size: many; J gene: TRBJ2-2; CDR3 length: 15; D gene: .; CDR3 DNA: TGCGCCAGCAGCCTGGGTAGCGGACACACCGGGGAGCTGTTTTTT; CDR3 protein: CASSLGSGHTGELFF
V gene: TRBV18; clone size: .; J gene: TRBJ1-1; CDR3 length: 15; D gene: .; CDR3 DNA: TGTGCCAGCTCACCAGAAACCTTAGTGGTCACTGAAGCTTTCTTT; CDR3 protein: CASSPETLVVTEAFF
V gene: TRBV6-1; clone size: many; J gene: TRBJ2-2; CDR3 length: 15; D gene: .; CDR3 DNA: TGTGCCAGCAGTGAGGGCGCTAGCAGCTACGGGGAGCTGTTTTTT; CDR3 protein: CASSEGASSYGELFF
V gene: TRBV10-3; clone size: .; J gene: TRBJ2-1; CDR3 length: 16; D gene: TRBD1; CDR3 DNA: TGTGCCATCAGTGAGTCGAACAGGGGGCATTTAAATGAGCAGTTCTTC; CDR3 protein: CAISESNRGHLNEQFF
V gene: TRBV7-9; clone size: many; J gene: TRBJ2-5; CDR3 length: 15; D gene: .; CDR3 DNA: TGTGCCAGCAGCCCCCCGGGGGTCCGTCTGAGGACCCAGTACTTC; CDR3 protein: CASSPPGVRLRTQYF
V gene: TRBV2; clone size: few; J gene: TRBJ2-5; CDR3 length: 13; D gene: TRBD2; CDR3 DNA: TGTGCCAGCAGTGTAGCGGGTCAGGAGACCCAGTACTTC; CDR3 protein: CASSVAGQETQYF
V gene: TRBV19; clone size: many; J gene: TRBJ2-2; CDR3 length: 14; D gene: TRBD2; CDR3 DNA: TGTGCCAGTAGGGGACTAGGATACACCGGGGAGCTGTTTTTT; CDR3 protein: CASRGLGYTGELFF
V gene: TRBV12-5; clone size: few; J gene: TRBJ1-1; CDR3 length: 12; D gene: TRBD1; CDR3 DNA: TGTGCTAGTGGCTATGGGACAGGGGAATCTTTCTTT; CDR3 protein: CASGYGTGESFF
V gene: TRBV11-2; clone size: many; J gene: TRBJ2-1; CDR3 length: 15; D gene: TRBD1; CDR3 DNA: TGTGCCAGCAGCCTCCAGGACAGGGACTACAATGAGCAGTTCTTC; CDR3 protein: CASSLQDRDYNEQFF
V gene: TRBV5-1; clone size: many; J gene: TRBJ1-2; CDR3 length: 16; D gene: .; CDR3 DNA: TGCGCCAGCAGCTTGAGCGGCTCGCGGGCATATGGAGGCTACACCTTC; CDR3 protein: CASSLSGSRAYGGYTF
V gene: TRBV12-3/TRBV12-4; clone size: .; J gene: TRBJ2-5; CDR3 length: 12; D gene: TRBD1; CDR3 DNA: TGTGCCAGCAGTTTCATACAGGGGAACAAGTACTTC; CDR3 protein: CASSFIQGNKYF
V gene: TRBV20-1; clone size: few; J gene: TRBJ2-1; CDR3 length: 11; D gene: .; CDR3 DNA: TGCAGTGCCATCATACCCAATGAGCAGTTCTTC; CDR3 protein: CSAIIPNEQFF
V gene: TRBV3-1; clone size: few; J gene: TRBJ2-5; CDR3 length: 16; D gene: .; CDR3 DNA: TGTGCCAGCAGTTTTGGCACCGGGACTCCCCTCGAGACCCAGTACTTC; CDR3 protein: CASSFGTGTPLETQYF
V gene: TRBV12-3/TRBV12-4; clone size: many; J gene: TRBJ2-7; CDR3 length: 14; D gene: TRBD1; CDR3 DNA: TGTGCCAGCAGCCCCGGGACAGGGTCGGCCGAGCAGTACTTC; CDR3 protein: CASSPGTGSAEQYF
V gene: TRBV2; clone size: few; J gene: TRBJ1-5; CDR3 length: 15; D gene: .; CDR3 DNA: TGTGCCAGCAATAAGTGGGACGGACGCAATCAGCCCCAGCATTTT; CDR3 protein: CASNKWDGRNQPQHF
V gene: TRBV5-6; clone size: few; J gene: TRBJ2-6; CDR3 length: 16; D gene: TRBD1; CDR3 DNA: TGTGCCAGCAGCTCCGGACAGGGCTCTGGGGCCAACGTCCTGACTTTC; CDR3 protein: CASSSGQGSGANVLTF
V gene: TRBV12-3/TRBV12-4; clone size: many; J gene: TRBJ1-1; CDR3 length: 14; D gene: .; CDR3 DNA: TGTGCCAGCAGTTTCGGTCACCAGAACACTGAAGCTTTCTTT; CDR3 protein: CASSFGHQNTEAFF
V gene: TRBV7-8; clone size: .; J gene: TRBJ2-7; CDR3 length: 11; D gene: .; CDR3 DNA: TGTGCCAGCAGCTACGACGGGGAGCAGTACTTC; CDR3 protein: CASSYDGEQYF
V gene: TRBV6-2/TRBV6-3; clone size: .; J gene: TRBJ1-5; CDR3 length: 14; D gene: .; CDR3 DNA: TGTGCCAGCAGCACCAGACAGGTCGAACAGCCCCAGCATTTT; CDR3 protein: CASSTRQVEQPQHF
V gene: TRBV20-1; clone size: many; J gene: TRBJ2-1; CDR3 length: 15; D gene: TRBD1; CDR3 DNA: TGCAGTGCTAGCAGCGGGACAGGGGCATACAATGAGCAGTTCTTC; CDR3 protein: CSASSGTGAYNEQFF
V gene: TRBV27; clone size: many; J gene: TRBJ1-2; CDR3 length: 17; D gene: .; CDR3 DNA: TGTGCCAGCACCCCCCACCGCGGTCAGGGTTCCCTAAGTGGCTACACCTTC; CDR3 protein: CASTPHRGQGSLSGYTF
V gene: TRBV2; clone size: many; J gene: TRBJ2-7; CDR3 length: 13; D gene: TRBD2; CDR3 DNA: TGTGCCAGCACCGATCTGGCGGGGGACGAGCAGTACTTC; CDR3 protein: CASTDLAGDEQYF
V gene: TRBV7-8; clone size: many; J gene: TRBJ1-3; CDR3 length: 16; D gene: .; CDR3 DNA: TGTGCCAGCAGCCCCCAAGACAGCTTCTCTGAAAACACCATATATTTT; CDR3 protein: CASSPQDSFSENTIYF
V gene: TRBV13; clone size: .; J gene: TRBJ2-6; CDR3 length: 12; D gene: .; CDR3 DNA: TGCCCTAACCTGAGATGGGCCAACGTCCTGACTTTC; CDR3 protein: CPNLRWANVLTF
V gene: TRBV11-2; clone size: many; J gene: TRBJ2-5; CDR3 length: 15; D gene: TRBD2; CDR3 DNA: TGTGCCAGCAGCTTCGGGACTAGCCGCCAAGAGACCCAGTACTTC; CDR3 protein: CASSFGTSRQETQYF
V gene: TRBV12-3/TRBV12-4; clone size: few; J gene: TRBJ2-7; CDR3 length: 20; D gene: TRBD1; CDR3 DNA: TGTGCCAGCAGACACCCCATCTCCGGGACAGGGACGAAAGTCTCCTACGAGCAGTACTTC; CDR3 protein: CASRHPISGTGTKVSYEQYF
V gene: TRBV6-5; clone size: .; J gene: TRBJ1-1; CDR3 length: 15; D gene: .; CDR3 DNA: TGTGCCAGCAGTTACTATGGGGCCGGGGACACTGAAGCTTTCTTT; CDR3 protein: CASSYYGAGDTEAFF
V gene: TRBV19; clone size: many; J gene: TRBJ1-2; CDR3 length: 14; D gene: .; CDR3 DNA: TGTGCCAGTAGTCGTGAGCAGGGGTGGAATGGCTACACCTTC; CDR3 protein: CASSREQGWNGYTF
V gene: TRBV7-6; clone size: few; J gene: TRBJ2-1; CDR3 length: 13; D gene: .; CDR3 DNA: TGTGCCAGCAGCTCTGGACCGCTCAAGGAGCAGTTCTTC; CDR3 protein: CASSSGPLKEQFF
V gene: TRBV7-6; clone size: many; J gene: TRBJ1-3; CDR3 length: 15; D gene: .; CDR3 DNA: TGTGCCAGCAGCTTAGCGTTGTCTTCTGGAAACACCATATATTTT; CDR3 protein: CASSLALSSGNTIYF
V gene: TRBV6-6; clone size: .; J gene: TRBJ1-1; CDR3 length: 15; D gene: TRBD1; CDR3 DNA: TGTGCCAGCAGTAACGGACAGGGAACGAACACTGAAGCTTTCTTT; CDR3 protein: CASSNGQGTNTEAFF
V gene: TRBV6-1; clone size: few; J gene: TRBJ1-6; CDR3 length: 17; D gene: TRBD1; CDR3 DNA: TGTGCCAGCAGTGAAGCGGGTCCGGGACAGGGGTATTCACCCCTCCACTTT; CDR3 protein: CASSEAGPGQGYSPLHF
V gene: TRBV7-3; clone size: .; J gene: TRBJ2-3; CDR3 length: 16; D gene: .; CDR3 DNA: TGTGCCAGCAGCCCGGGATCCCTTTCAACAGCAGATACGCAGTATTTT; CDR3 protein: CASSPGSLSTADTQYF
V gene: TRBV6-5; clone size: many; J gene: TRBJ2-2; CDR3 length: 15; D gene: .; CDR3 DNA: TGTGCCAGCAGTTATGAGGGCGCGAACACCGGGGAGCTGTTTTTT; CDR3 protein: CASSYEGANTGELFF
V gene: TRBV12-3/TRBV12-4; clone size: .; J gene: TRBJ1-5; CDR3 length: 15; D gene: .; CDR3 DNA: TGTGCCAGCAGTTTCGGCACAAATAGCAATCAGCCCCAGCATTTT; CDR3 protein: CASSFGTNSNQPQHF
V gene: TRBV18; clone size: .; J gene: TRBJ2-3; CDR3 length: 14; D gene: .; CDR3 DNA: TGTGCCAGCTCACCGATTCTCGGGCCAGATACGCAGTATTTT; CDR3 protein: CASSPILGPDTQYF